A single sample is the source of the 28 T cell receptor beta chains below, sequenced in a study of T-cell reconstitution after alpha-beta-depleted transplantation in children (dated by TCRdb to the mid-2010s). Interpreted using the paper, the treatment or condition label stands for: allogeneic hematopoietic cell transplantation with graft depleted of TCRalphabeta T cells and CD19 B cells. The library came from PCR. TCRdb records Illumina HiSeq 2500 as the sequencer. TCR libraries were prepared with molecular barcoding, using unique molecular identifiers to normalize TCRbeta repertoire quantification. TCRdb trimmed public reads at Q25 via fastp, called clones via MiXCR and kept in-frame beta chains. Identical CDR3 protein sequences are pooled into one entry, listed with their most common genes and DNA. Across this sample there are hundreds of thousands of distinct CDR3 sequences, with about 15% seen only once. The biggest ten clones account for just under 5% of the sample.

The sample in question was PBMCs, mostly from graft donor cells, obtained 360 days after TCRalphabeta/CD19-depleted stem cell transplant. The receptors derive from a male patient younger than 18 who had a stem cell transplant for acute lymphoblastic leukemia, so the T cells may come from the graft donor.

This clonotype was seen a handful of times. The chain links TRBV15 to TRBJ2-1; 7 nucleotides agree with TRBD2. With V trimmed by 5 bases and J by 2 bases, 9 bases remained unmatched. Germline V gene data show CDR1 as LNHNV and CDR2 as YYDKDF (reference sequence). The CDR3 totals 16 residues. CDR3 loop: CATSGLLAAPYNEQFF. CDR3 coding DNA: TGTGCCACCAGCGGTCTTCTAGCGGCCCCCTACAATGAGCAGTTCTTC.

Many counts were recorded for this clonotype. The V and J genes are TRBV27 and TRBJ2-2; TRBD2 matches at 8 bases. V gave up 5 bases and J gave up 0 bases; unmatched junction bases: 5. Germline lookup yields CDR1 MNHEY and CDR2 SMNVEV (reference sequence). The CDR3 has 16 residues. The CDR3 DNA reads as TGTGCCAGCAGTCCCCTACTAGCGGCGAACACCGGGGAGCTGTTTTTT. It is translated as CASSPLLAANTGELFF.

The rearrangement links TRBV7-2 to TRBJ2-3; TRBD2 aligns across 11 bases. The CDR3 covers 16 residues. Trimming at V came to 2 bases and at J to 5 bases, leaving 6 bases not matched to a gene. The germline gives CDR1 SGHTA, CDR2 FQGNSA. CDR3 nucleotide sequence: TGTGCCAGCAGCTTACCGTTAGCGGGAGGGGTAGATACGCAGTATTTT. Residues: CASSLPLAGGVDTQYF.

This chain uses TRBV11-2 with TRBJ2-1, with no clear D. CDR3 length: 13 amino acids. V lost 4 bases and J 6 bases, leaving 10 bases between the germline ends. Germline values: CDR1 SGHAT, CDR2 FQNNGV. The CDR3 region is CASSSLNRNEQFF. The CDR3 DNA is TGTGCCAGCAGCTCCCTTAACCGCAATGAGCAGTTCTTC.

The chain carries TRBV29-1 and TRBJ1-1, with D possibly matching TRBD1 (5 bases). The CDR3 has 13 amino acids. Per the germline V gene, CDR1 is SQVTM and CDR2 is ANQGSEA. V was pared by 5 bases and J by 5 bases, with 15 bases between. CDR3 in amino acids: CSVLDSRRTEAFF. The CDR3 region has the DNA TGCAGCGTTCTCGACAGCCGGAGGACTGAAGCTTTCTTT. Full variable domain (outside the CDR3, taken from reference TRBV29-1 and TRBJ1-1): SAVISQKPSRDICQRGTSLTIQCQVDSQVTMMFWYRQQPGQSLTLIATANQGSEATYESGFVIDKFPISRPNLTFSTLTVSNMSPEDSSIYLCSVLDSRRTEAFFGQGTRLTVV.

This clonotype was seen a few times. The chain employs TRBV2 and TRBJ1-5; tentatively, D is TRBD1 (5 bases). V lost 7 bases to trimming and J lost 4 bases, with 17 bases between them. The CDR3 sequence is 15 residues long. Germline CDR1 SNHLY, CDR2 FYNNEI. This CDR3 is CASTQGGLLNQPQHF. The CDR3 DNA follows: TGTGCCAGCACGCAGGGAGGGCTGCTAAATCAGCCCCAGCATTTT.

This clonotype was found a few times. The V gene is TRBV11-1, the J gene TRBJ2-5; 9 bases line up with TRBD1. Germline V lookup: CDR1 SGHAT, CDR2 FQDESV (reference sequence). This CDR3 comprises 18 residues. Germline trimming cut 3 bases from V and 0 bases from J; bases unmatched to any gene: 11. CDR3 loop: CASSFGARQGEYQETQYF. The CDR3 DNA reads TGTGCCAGCAGCTTTGGGGCGAGACAGGGGGAGTACCAAGAGACCCAGTACTTC.

This clonotype was observed a few times. The gene calls are TRBV11-2 and TRBJ1-5; perhaps TRBD1 as D (5 bases). Germline V gene lookup returns CDR1 SGHAT and CDR2 FQNNGV. V lost 5 bases, J lost 8 bases, and 28 bases lay in between. The CDR3 runs to 18 residues. Written as DNA, the CDR3 is TGTGCCAGCAGCCCTAGCCTTTATAGGGACCCCCTTAGGGAGCCCCAGCATTTT. Its protein product is CASSPSLYRDPLREPQHF.

The table lists this clonotype with a few counts. The chain joins TRBV27 to TRBJ2-5, with a weak D call TRBD1 (5 bases). Deletions cut 5 bases from V and 5 bases from J, with 18 bases between. CDR1 and CDR2 from the germline V gene are MNHEY and SMNVEV (reference sequence). The CDR3 runs 15 residues. The CDR3 sequence: CASSRGILPRETQYF. CDR3 sequence (DNA): TGTGCCAGCAGTAGGGGAATACTACCACGGGAGACCCAGTACTTC.

This clonotype came up a few times. The chain combines TRBV20-1 with TRBJ2-1; D unresolved. V gave up 4 bases and J gave up 0 bases, with 10 bases separating them. Per the germline V gene, CDR1 is DFQATT and CDR2 is SNEGSKA (reference sequence). The CDR3 has 14 amino acids. CDR3 DNA: TGCAGTGCTAAACTCTTTAGCTCCTACAATGAGCAGTTCTTC. This translates into CSAKLFSSYNEQFF.

This clonotype was found a few times. This chain connects TRBV4-1 to TRBJ1-6; D might be TRBD1 (5 bases). Germline V gene data show CDR1 as MGHRA and CDR2 as YSYEKL. Between the trimmed V and J ends, which lost 0 bases and 13 bases, there was a span of 19 bases. The CDR3 spans 16 residues. For the CDR3, the DNA is TGCGCCAGCAGCCAAGAGACAGCCTTTCCTTTTGCGCCCCTCCACTTT. Encoded protein: CASSQETAFPFAPLHF.

This chain uses TRBV5-6 with TRBJ2-2, with D possibly matching TRBD1 (5 bases). Trimming stripped 0 bases from V and 6 bases from J, with 9 bases between. CDR3 length: 14 amino acids. Germline values: CDR1 SGHDT, CDR2 YYEEEE. The CDR3 loop is CASSLGGSAGELFF. For the CDR3, the DNA is TGTGCCAGCAGCTTGGGGGGCTCGGCCGGGGAGCTGTTTTTT.

This clonotype came up a few times. The chain uses TRBV3-1 and TRBJ1-4, with D unresolved. Trimming left V 4 bases short and J 6 bases short, with 21 bases between. Per the germline V gene, CDR1 is LGHDT and CDR2 is YNNKEL (reference sequence). The CDR3 extends over 17 amino acids. The CDR3 nucleotides are TGTGCCAGCAGCCCAAGCGAGGCCCGGATCTTGGATGAAAAACTGTTTTTT. Encoded protein: CASSPSEARILDEKLFF. Filled out from reference TRBV3-1 and TRBJ1-4, the complete variable domain reads DTAVSQTPKYLVTQMGNDKSIKCEQNLGHDTMYWYKQDSKKFLKIMFSYNNKELIINETVPNRFSPKSPDKAHLNLHINSLELGDSAVYFCASSPSEARILDEKLFFGSGTQLSVL.

This clonotype was seen more than once but under ten times. This chain links TRBV12-3 or TRBV12-4 with TRBJ2-7, with D unclear. This CDR3 has 15 residues. Trimming took 3 bases from V and 0 from J, leaving 12 bases between them. CDR3: CASSFGYPSSYEQYF. CDR3 nucleotides: TGTGCCAGCAGTTTTGGCTACCCGAGCTCCTACGAGCAGTACTTC.

In its sample, this clonotype was seen a few times. The chain combines TRBV28 with TRBJ2-4, with D perhaps TRBD2 (6 bases). The CDR3 runs 14 residues. The V and J ends lost 6 bases and 8 bases respectively, with 17 bases between them. The germline gives CDR1 MDHEN, CDR2 SYDVKM. The CDR3 DNA follows: TGTGCCAGCAGCCCCAGGTCCTGGAGGGACATTCAGTACTTC. This codes for CASSPRSWRDIQYF.

The J gene is TRBJ1-5, the V gene TRBV19; no clear D. Germline values: CDR1 LNHDA, CDR2 SQIVND (reference sequence). This CDR3 is built from 16 residues. The V gene lost 6 bases and the J gene lost 0 bases, with 15 bases spanning the gap. CDR3 amino acids: CASRNRSSYSNQPQHF. As DNA, the CDR3 is TGTGCCAGTAGGAACAGAAGCTCGTATAGCAATCAGCCCCAGCATTTT.

The chain links TRBV30 to TRBJ2-7; a weak D match, TRBD1 (6 bases). The V end was cut by 3 bases, the J end by 7 bases, with 13 bases between. The CDR3 length is 12 residues. Germline values: CDR1 GTSNPN, CDR2 SVGIG (reference sequence). CDR3 in amino acids: CAWSRGRGEQYF. The CDR3 nucleotides are TGTGCCTGGAGCCGTGGCAGGGGTGAGCAGTACTTC. The variable domain in full, completed from reference TRBV30 and TRBJ2-7, reads SQTIHQWPATLVQPVGSPLSLECTVEGTSNPNLYWYRQAAGRGLQLLFYSVGIGQISSEVPQNLSASRPQDRQFILSSKKLLLSDSGFYLCAWSRGRGEQYFGPGTRLTVT.

The chain has TRBV25-1 and TRBJ1-1, with D uncertain. This CDR3 is built from 14 residues. Germline CDR1 reads MGHDK; CDR2 reads SYGVNS. V lost 1 base and J 4 bases, leaving 10 bases between the germline ends. The CDR3 nucleotides read TGTGCCAGCAGTGAATTCTTTGGGAGCACTGAAGCTTTCTTT. Amino acid sequence: CASSEFFGSTEAFF.

There are many counts of this clonotype. The chain employs TRBV9 and TRBJ2-1; 12 bases fit TRBD2. V gave up 0 bases and J gave up 6 bases; unmatched junction bases: 4. Germline CDR1 reads SGDLS; CDR2 reads YYNGEE. The CDR3 has 16 amino acids. For the CDR3, the DNA is TGTGCCAGCAGCGTAGCCGGACTAGCGGGAAGCAATGAGCAGTTCTTC. Protein product: CASSVAGLAGSNEQFF.

This clonotype was found a few times. V gene TRBV20-1 combines with J gene TRBJ2-7, with 10 bases lining up with TRBD2. Germline V gives CDR1 DFQATT, CDR2 SNEGSKA (reference sequence). Losses at the gene ends were 6 bases for V and 3 bases for J; bases not matched to a gene: 8. The CDR3 runs 14 residues. This CDR3 reads CSAPPSGSNYEQYF. The CDR3 DNA sequence: TGCAGTGCCCCTCCTAGCGGGAGCAACTACGAGCAGTACTTC.

V usage is TRBV27 and J usage is TRBJ2-1; 14 bases fit TRBD2. Germline values: CDR1 MNHEY, CDR2 SMNVEV (reference sequence). V trimming: 4 bases; J trimming: 10 bases; junction bases outside the gene matches: 15. The CDR3 is 18 amino acids. CDR3 residues: CASSSGTSGSLRRGEQFF. The CDR3 DNA is TGTGCCAGCAGTTCCGGGACTAGCGGGAGCCTCCGCCGAGGGGAGCAGTTCTTC.

The genes are TRBV27 and TRBJ2-1; 9 nucleotides line up with TRBD2. Germline loops: CDR1 MNHEY, CDR2 SMNVEV (reference sequence). CDR3 length equals 17 residues. Trimming took 3 bases from V and 0 from J; bases not matched to a gene: 6. This CDR3 reads CASSFSRLADSYNEQFF. The CDR3 nucleotides are TGTGCCAGCAGTTTTTCAAGACTAGCGGACTCCTACAATGAGCAGTTCTTC.

The gene calls are TRBV7-8 and TRBJ2-3, with 14 bases identical to TRBD2. The CDR3 is 18 residues long. CDR1 is SGHVS, CDR2 FQNEAQ, per germline. V dropped 5 bases and J dropped 3; count of bases not matched to a gene: 10. CDR3 sequence: CASSLGTSGSGKTDTQYF. The CDR3 bases are TGTGCCAGCAGCCTCGGGACTAGCGGGAGTGGTAAAACAGATACGCAGTATTTT.

This rearrangement joins TRBV7-6 to TRBJ1-5; unclear D gene. V was shortened by 2 bases and J by 0 bases, with 11 bases between the two germline ends. This CDR3 is built from 16 residues. CDR1 is SGHVS, CDR2 FNYEAQ, per germline. Here the CDR3 reads CASSLWAGNSNQPQHF. DNA of the CDR3: TGTGCCAGCAGCTTATGGGCAGGAAATAGCAATCAGCCCCAGCATTTT.

This clonotype was seen more than once but under ten times. The genes are TRBV3-1 and TRBJ1-5, with D perhaps matching TRBD1 (5 bases). The CDR3 spans 14 residues. The germline V gene has CDR1 LGHDT and CDR2 YNNKEL (reference sequence). Trimming stripped 3 bases from V and 3 bases from J, with 9 bases between. This CDR3 is CASSHGGPNQPQHF. The CDR3 DNA reads TGTGCCAGCAGCCATGGGGGACCCAATCAGCCCCAGCATTTT.

In this sample, this clonotype turned up many times. The V gene is TRBV7-9, the J gene TRBJ2-7; TRBD1 agrees at 9 bases. This CDR3 region has 14 residues. Germline assignment: CDR1 SEHNR and CDR2 FQNEAQ (reference sequence). Trimming removed 5 bases from V and 7 bases from J; junction bases left unmatched: 9. The CDR3 bases are TGTGCCAGCAGCAAGGACAGGGGAACGTGGGAGCAGTACTTC. Translated, it gives CASSKDRGTWEQYF.

This clonotype was seen a handful of times. V gene TRBV6-5 combines with J gene TRBJ2-5; TRBD2 matches 9 bases. The CDR3 covers 19 residues. Trimming removed 4 bases from V and 4 bases from J; junction bases left unmatched: 19. Germline CDR1 and CDR2: MNHEY and SVGAGI. Here the CDR3 DNA reads TGTGCCAGCAGTTCCACCTTACGTTTCGCGGGAGGGCTAAGAGAGACCCAGTACTTC. Its translation is CASSSTLRFAGGLRETQYF.

The chain is built from TRBV12-3 or TRBV12-4 and TRBJ2-7; D gene uncertain. V lost 2 bases to trimming and J lost 0 bases, with 11 bases between them. This CDR3 is 15 amino acids long. The DNA for the CDR3 is TGTGCCAGCAGTTTATCATCGGACGCCTCCTACGAGCAGTACTTC. Translating gives CASSLSSDASYEQYF.